One and the same sample provided the 3 T cell receptor beta chains below, sequenced in a study of T cell responses to AZD1222 COVID-19 vaccine. Profiling relied on immunoSEQ multiplex PCR, and the TCRdb table lists in-frame clones only, not all of them. The data contain over 150,000 clones, around 94% of them singletons. The source was peripheral blood, collected 28 days after the second AZD1222 dose. The receptors originated from an adult who received the AZD1222 COVID-19 vaccine.

The CDR3 region is CASSPIGNQPQHF. The CDR3, as DNA: TGTGCCAGCAGTCCCATAGGCAATCAGCCCCAGCATTTT. The V call is TRBV28, the J call TRBJ1-5, with D uncertain. The V end lost 5 bases, the J end lost 2 bases, and 7 bases lay between the germline ends. The CDR3 length is 13 residues. Per the germline V gene, CDR1 is MDHEN and CDR2 is SYDVKM.

V is TRBV15 and J is TRBJ1-5; D is unresolved. Germline values: CDR1 LNHNV, CDR2 YYDKDF (reference sequence). Between the trimmed V and J ends, which lost 5 bases and 2 bases, there was a span of 13 bases. The CDR3 length is 15 residues. The CDR3 sequence is CATSPPREGNQPQHF. The CDR3 bases are TGTGCCACCAGCCCCCCTAGGGAAGGCAATCAGCCCCAGCATTTT.

The gene calls are TRBV19 and TRBJ1-6; TRBD1 is a possible D gene (5 bases). V lost 3 bases and J lost 7, with 10 bases in between. CDR1 is LNHDA and CDR2 is SQIVND in the germline V gene (reference sequence). CDR3 length: 14 amino acids. This CDR3 reads CASSIDSRNSPLHF. The CDR3 bases are TGTGCCAGTAGTATCGACAGTCGGAATTCACCCCTCCACTTT.